The source of this T cell receptor beta chain is a study of blood T cells in healthy people across ages. J was trimmed by 9 bases and V by 6 bases; bases with no gene match: 5. The CDR3 is 11 residues long. CDR1 and CDR2 from the germline V gene are DFQATT and SNEGSKA (reference sequence). This clonotype appeared a single time. Isolating PBMCs gave at least 7 million of these cells per sample. Sample-barcoded 5' priming and a J-beta primer mix drove a second PCR of 7 to 11 cycles. Each CDR3 protein is one row after TCRdb ran MiXCR on the 5' RACE reads. The table has approximately 810,000 distinct CDR3 sequences, 29% seen once.

The sequence was obtained from a woman of 80 years or more in good health. The chain combines TRBV20-1 with TRBJ2-3, with 8 bases lining up with TRBD2. Sequencing was performed on blood. In nucleotides, the CDR3 is TGCAGTGCAGGAATAGCGGGGACGCAGTATTTT. Residues: CSAGIAGTQYF.